Each of the 22 T cell receptor beta chains below was sequenced from the same sample in a study of neurological immune-mediated disorders. Using its own MiXCR run on the 5' RACE reads, TCRdb lists one record per CDR3 protein. This sample has some 37,000 distinct CDR3 sequences, with around 3.1% found just once. Specified time point: longitudinal time-point 1 (baseline). Sequencing was carried out using PBMCs. All receptors come from a woman aged 55-70 years with multiple sclerosis.

This clonotype was detected many times. V and J are TRBV10-2 and TRBJ2-5, with a possible D match to TRBD1 (6 bases). The CDR3 runs to 13 residues. Germline lookup yields CDR1 WSHSY and CDR2 SAAADI. Trimming stripped 6 bases from V and 3 bases from J, with 11 bases between. CDR3 in DNA: TGCGCCAGCAGGCAGGACAGAAAAGAGACCCAGTACTTC. Amino acid sequence: CASRQDRKETQYF.

The chain links TRBV18 to TRBJ2-7, with 7 bases fitting TRBD1. The CDR3 is made up of 14 amino acids. The junction had 6 bases not matched to a gene; V was cut back by 5 bases and J by 2 bases. Germline V gene lookup returns CDR1 KGHSH and CDR2 LQKENI. The CDR3 protein is CASSTSRGTYEQYF. CDR3 nucleotides: TGTGCCAGCTCAACAAGCAGGGGGACCTACGAGCAGTACTTC.

This clonotype came up many times. The chain employs TRBV7-9 and TRBJ1-1; D not certain. Germline V gene data show CDR1 as SEHNR and CDR2 as FQNEAQ (reference sequence). The CDR3 sequence is 13 residues long. The V gene lost 4 bases and the J gene lost 1 base, with 7 bases spanning the gap. Here the CDR3 reads CASSWEPNTEAFF. CDR3 nucleotide sequence: TGTGCCAGCAGCTGGGAACCGAACACTGAAGCTTTCTTT.

This clonotype was counted ten times or more. V and J are TRBV5-5 and TRBJ1-3; 8 bases are a match to TRBD1. The CDR3 is 15 amino acids. V was pared by 4 bases and J by 4 bases, with 7 bases of the junction left unmatched. The germline V gene has CDR1 SGHKS and CDR2 YYEKEE (reference sequence). In nucleotides, the CDR3 is TGTGCCAGCAGCCCAGGGGGCCTAGAGGGAAACACCATATATTTT. This codes for CASSPGGLEGNTIYF.

This clonotype was observed many times. This chain joins TRBV5-1 and TRBJ2-3, with D tentatively TRBD2 (5 bases). This CDR3 comprises 14 residues. CDR1 SGHRS and CDR2 YFSETQ come from the germline V gene. The V end was cut by 7 bases, the J end by 0 bases, with 12 bases between. The CDR3: CASGSGPSTDTQYF. The CDR3 DNA sequence: TGCGCCAGCGGGAGTGGGCCAAGCACAGATACGCAGTATTTT.

In this sample, this clonotype turned up many times. This sequence joins TRBV12-3 or TRBV12-4 and TRBJ1-1; D gene unclear. CDR3 length: 13 amino acids. V was shortened by 3 bases and J by 6 bases, with 11 bases between the two germline ends. CDR3 protein: CASSLGGIAEAFF. The CDR3 region has the DNA TGTGCCAGCAGTTTGGGTGGTATCGCTGAAGCTTTCTTT.

In this sample, this clonotype turned up many times. This chain uses TRBV20-1 with TRBJ1-2, with D possibly TRBD1 on 5 matching bases. Trimming stripped 5 bases from V and 4 bases from J, with 11 bases between. The CDR3 is 12 amino acids. The germline V gene has CDR1 DFQATT and CDR2 SNEGSKA (reference sequence). The CDR3 nucleotides read TGCAGTGCTCCCGTAGGGGCCTATGGCTACACCTTC. Protein sequence: CSAPVGAYGYTF.

This clonotype was counted many times. The chain recombines TRBV7-2 with TRBJ2-4; 13 bases match TRBD2. J was trimmed by 0 bases and V by 2 bases; bases with no gene match: 10. This CDR3 spans 20 amino acids. CDR1 and CDR2 from the germline V gene are SGHTA and FQGNSA. DNA of the CDR3: TGTGCCAGCAGCTTATTTCGGACTAGCGGGAGAACCTTAGCCAAAAACATTCAGTACTTC. Its translation: CASSLFRTSGRTLAKNIQYF.

This clonotype was seen ten or more times. The chain recombines TRBV20-1 with TRBJ1-2; D call uncertain. Germline V CDR1 and CDR2: DFQATT, SNEGSKA (reference sequence). V was trimmed by 6 bases and J by 7 bases, leaving 15 bases between them. This CDR3 comprises 12 residues. The CDR3 region is CSAPQNLGGYTF. The CDR3 DNA sequence: TGCAGTGCCCCACAGAATTTAGGTGGCTACACCTTC.

This clonotype was detected many times. V is TRBV5-1 and J is TRBJ2-1; no definite D call. CDR1 is SGHRS, CDR2 YFSETQ, per germline. The V and J ends lost 0 bases and 5 bases respectively, with 12 bases between them. The CDR3 has 15 residues. In DNA, the CDR3 is TGCGCCAGCAGCTTGGTTGGTCAACCCGACAATGAGCAGTTCTTC. The encoded protein is CASSLVGQPDNEQFF. The full variable domain, in which reference TRBV5-1 and TRBJ2-1 provide the parts outside the CDR3, is KAGVTQTPRYLIKTRGQQVTLSCSPISGHRSVSWYQQTPGQGLQFLFEYFSETQRNKGNFPGRFSGRQFSNSRSEMNVSTLELGDSALYLCASSLVGQPDNEQFFGPGTRLTVL.

This clonotype was detected many times. The J gene is TRBJ2-5, the V gene TRBV7-9; TRBD2 agrees at 7 bases. The CDR3 is made up of 14 amino acids. V shed 1 base, J shed 4 bases, and the junction held 3 bases outside the gene matches. Germline-derived CDR1 and CDR2 are SEHNR and FQNEAQ (reference sequence). The CDR3 DNA reads TGTGCCAGCAGCTTAGTTAGCGGGCTAGAGACCCAGTACTTC. Amino acid sequence: CASSLVSGLETQYF.

The sample holds many counts of this clonotype. CDR3 residues: CASQNGINTEAFF. The CDR3 bases are TGCGCCAGCCAAAACGGGATAAACACTGAAGCTTTCTTT. The chain is built from TRBV5-1 and TRBJ1-1; D gene uncertain. V dropped 7 bases and J dropped 2 bases, with 12 bases sitting between them. Looked up from germline, CDR1 is SGHRS and CDR2 is YFSETQ. CDR3 length equals 13 residues.

This clonotype showed up many times. This sequence joins TRBV7-8 and TRBJ1-5; no clear D. This CDR3 region has 15 residues. Germline CDR1 is SGHVS and CDR2 is FQNEAQ. Trimming removed 1 base at V and 0 bases at J, with 7 bases between. Written as DNA, the CDR3 is TGTGCCAGCAGCTTAGGCCGGGTTAGCAATCAGCCCCAGCATTTT. It is translated as CASSLGRVSNQPQHF.

This clonotype has a count of ten or more. A read error may produce the germline difference seen at one junction end. The rearrangement uses TRBV5-1 and TRBJ2-1, with D perhaps being TRBD1 or TRBD2 (5 bases each). This CDR3 spans 13 amino acids. Germline-derived CDR1 and CDR2 are SGHRS and YFSETQ. CDR3 region: CASGDPSSNEQFF. CDR3 nucleotides: TGCGCCAGCGGGGACCCGTCCTCCAATGAGCAGTTCTTC.

Many counts were recorded for this clonotype. V usage is TRBV27 and J usage is TRBJ2-7, with 8 bases that match TRBD1. V trimming: 3 bases; J trimming: 6 bases; junction bases outside the gene matches: 1. Germline V gives CDR1 MNHEY, CDR2 SMNVEV (reference sequence). This CDR3 is built from 12 residues. DNA of the CDR3: TGTGCCAGCAGTTTCAGGGGGCGCGAGCAGTACTTC. The encoded protein is CASSFRGREQYF.

This clonotype was counted only a few times. The CDR3 nucleotides read TGCAGTGCTAGAGTGGGCTACGAGCAGTACTTC. Translating it yields CSARVGYEQYF. V is TRBV20-1 and J is TRBJ2-7; D is ambiguous. Trimming removed 1 base from V and 3 bases from J, with 4 bases in between. The CDR3 spans 11 residues. Germline CDR1 and CDR2: DFQATT and SNEGSKA (reference sequence).

At least ten counts were recorded for this clonotype. V and J are TRBV7-8 and TRBJ2-7; the D gene is possibly TRBD1 (6 bases). The CDR3 is made up of 14 amino acids. Per germline, CDR1 SGHVS and CDR2 FQNEAQ. Trimming stripped 0 bases from V and 3 bases from J, with 9 bases between. The CDR3 reads CASSLARTVYEQYF. Written as DNA, the CDR3 is TGTGCCAGCAGCTTAGCGCGGACAGTCTACGAGCAGTACTTC.

This clonotype was observed at least ten times. The chain combines TRBV10-2 with TRBJ1-5; tentative D call: TRBD1 (6 bases). V lost 8 bases to trimming and J lost 4 bases, with 12 bases between them. Per the germline V gene, CDR1 is WSHSY and CDR2 is SAAADI. This CDR3 has 13 residues. CDR3 loop: CASQRGLNQPQHF. As DNA, the CDR3 is TGCGCCAGCCAGCGGGGGCTGAATCAGCCCCAGCATTTT.

This clonotype was recorded many times. A much larger clone lies a single base off, so this may be a read error. V is TRBV20-1 and J is TRBJ1-5, with D possibly matching TRBD1 (6 bases). Germline CDR1 reads DFQATT; CDR2 reads SNEGSKA (reference sequence). The CDR3 consists of 13 residues. This CDR3 is CSAGGLEGQPQNF. The CDR3 DNA follows: TGCAGTGCTGGGGGCCTAGAAGGGCAGCCCCAGAATTTT.

This clonotype occurred a few times. The germline gene is not matched at one end of the junction; a read error may be the cause. The chain uses TRBV5-5 and TRBJ1-1; D is possibly TRBD1 (5 bases). The CDR3 consists of 12 residues. CDR1 SGHKS and CDR2 YYEKEE come from the germline V gene (reference sequence). CDR3 loop: CDSSSRQLEAFF. The CDR3 nucleotides read TGTGACAGCAGCAGTAGACAGCTTGAAGCTTTCTTT.

This clonotype was seen a handful of times. The chain joins TRBV10-3 to TRBJ2-7; perhaps TRBD1 as D (5 bases). The germline V gene has CDR1 ENHRY and CDR2 SYGVKD. The CDR3 has 14 residues. The V end lost 3 bases, the J end lost 2 bases, and 11 bases lay between the germline ends. The CDR3 DNA reads TGTGCCATCAGTGACCCCGGACACACCTACGAGCAGTACTTC. As protein: CAISDPGHTYEQYF.

This clonotype was counted ten times or more. This rearrangement joins TRBV2 to TRBJ1-4; TRBD1 matches at 10 bases. The CDR3 is made up of 14 amino acids. Trimming at V came to 7 bases and at J to 8 bases, leaving 7 bases not matched to a gene. The germline V gene has CDR1 SNHLY and CDR2 FYNNEI. The CDR3 is CASTTTGGTEKLFF. The CDR3 DNA reads TGTGCCAGCACCACGACAGGGGGCACGGAAAAACTGTTTTTT.